These 25 T cell receptor beta chains were sequenced from one sample in a study of blood T cell repertoires in COVID-19. Data came from immunoSEQ multiplex PCR; TCRdb stores just in-frame clones and leaves some out. The sample has under 130,000 clones; 65% to 80% are singletons. Sequences were obtained from peripheral blood. These receptors were taken from a man aged 65-85 years with active or convalescent COVID-19.

The chain combines TRBV28 with TRBJ1-3, with D uncertain. Deletions cut 6 bases from V and 4 bases from J, with 10 bases between. CDR3 length: 13 residues. The germline gives CDR1 MDHEN, CDR2 SYDVKM. CDR3 sequence reads: CASSPTTGNTIYF. The CDR3 nucleotides are TGTGCCAGCAGCCCTACTACCGGAAACACCATATATTTT.

The chain's CDR3 is CASSLTGQGADTQYF. The CDR3 region has the DNA TGTGCCAGCAGCTTAACGGGGCAGGGGGCCGATACGCAGTATTTT. The rearrangement uses TRBV7-9 and TRBJ2-3, with 8 bases that match TRBD1. The V gene end was trimmed by 2 bases and the J gene end by 6 bases; junction bases not matched to a gene: 7. Germline V gene lookup returns CDR1 SEHNR and CDR2 FQNEAQ (reference sequence). The CDR3 loop spans 15 amino acids.

CDR3 protein: CASSFGGGEEKLFF. CDR3 sequence (DNA): TGTGCCAGCAGTTTTGGGGGAGGGGAGGAAAAACTGTTTTTT. This chain joins TRBV28 and TRBJ1-4; maybe TRBD1 (5 bases). V was shortened by 3 bases and J by 8 bases, with 13 bases between the two germline ends. Germline loops: CDR1 MDHEN, CDR2 SYDVKM. The CDR3 is 14 residues long.

In DNA, the CDR3 is TGTGCCAGCAGGGATAACGGGGCTAACTATGGCTACACCTTC. Translating it yields CASRDNGANYGYTF. The chain joins TRBV28 to TRBJ1-2; D gene unclear. Germline V gives CDR1 MDHEN, CDR2 SYDVKM. V was shortened by 6 bases and J by 0 bases, with 11 bases between the two germline ends. This CDR3 comprises 14 residues.

The CDR3 here is CASSFRQNTGELFF. CDR3 nucleotides: TGTGCCAGCAGTTTCAGGCAGAACACCGGGGAGCTGTTTTTT. The V call is TRBV28, the J call TRBJ2-2; D unclear. The CDR3 consists of 14 residues. V lost 3 bases, J lost 1 base, and 6 bases lay in between. The germline V gene has CDR1 MDHEN and CDR2 SYDVKM.

This clone was observed a few times. This chain links TRBV5-1 with TRBJ2-3; 8 nucleotides match TRBD1. Germline-derived CDR1 and CDR2 are SGHRS and YFSETQ. The trim removed 5 bases at V and 2 bases at J, leaving 4 bases unmatched. This CDR3 spans 14 amino acids. CDR3 sequence (DNA): TGCGCCAGCAGTAGACAGGGGCTCACAGATACGCAGTATTTT. Translating it yields CASSRQGLTDTQYF.

The chain recombines TRBV5-4 with TRBJ2-1; maybe TRBD2 (5 bases). This CDR3 has 17 amino acids. Germline CDR1 is SGHNT and CDR2 is YYREEE (reference sequence). The germline V and J ends were trimmed by 0 bases and 4 bases, with 17 bases remaining between them. CDR3 nucleotide sequence: TGTGCCAGCAGCTTGGTCGGCAGCGGAAAAAGTTACAATGAGCAGTTCTTC. Its protein is CASSLVGSGKSYNEQFF.

The genes are TRBV11-2 and TRBJ2-5; a weak D match, TRBD2 (6 bases). CDR3 length: 14 residues. CDR1 is SGHAT and CDR2 is FQNNGV in the germline V gene. Trimming left V 0 bases short and J 7 bases short, with 12 bases between. The CDR3 DNA is TGTGCCAGCAGCTTAGACCCAGGAGCGGGGACCCAGTACTTC. Protein product: CASSLDPGAGTQYF.

Only a few counts were recorded for this clone. V gene TRBV7-9 combines with J gene TRBJ1-1; 10 bases fit TRBD1. This CDR3 is built from 13 residues. Germline lookup yields CDR1 SEHNR and CDR2 FQNEAQ (reference sequence). J gave up 10 bases and V 1 base, and 3 bases lay outside the gene matches. The CDR3 loop is CASSLGGTGVAFF. CDR3 DNA: TGTGCCAGCAGCTTAGGGGGGACAGGGGTAGCTTTCTTT.

This chain links TRBV27 with TRBJ2-7; 11 bases are a match to TRBD2. Trimming removed 6 bases from V and 6 bases from J; junction bases left unmatched: 10. CDR1 MNHEY and CDR2 SMNVEV come from the germline V gene (reference sequence). There are 15 residues in the CDR3. CDR3 residues: CASRLQLAGAGEQYF. DNA for the CDR3: TGTGCCAGCAGACTTCAACTAGCGGGAGCGGGCGAGCAGTACTTC.

This chain connects TRBV5-6 to TRBJ1-5, with 9 bases fitting TRBD1. Germline CDR1 and CDR2: SGHDT and YYEEEE. CDR3 size: 15 residues. V was pared by 5 bases and J by 7 bases, with 10 bases of the junction left unmatched. CDR3 in amino acids: CASRKTGGAGQPQHF. CDR3 in DNA: TGTGCCAGCAGAAAAACAGGGGGCGCAGGCCAGCCCCAGCATTTT.

The chain carries TRBV15 and TRBJ1-4; the D gene is possibly TRBD1 (6 bases). V was shortened by 6 bases and J by 7 bases, with 18 bases between the two germline ends. The CDR3 runs to 15 residues. Germline CDR1 is LNHNV and CDR2 is YYDKDF (reference sequence). The CDR3 here is CATRNRQAGVEKLFF. In DNA form, the CDR3 reads TGTGCCACCAGAAACAGACAGGCCGGTGTTGAAAAACTGTTTTTT.

This chain links TRBV12-3 or TRBV12-4 with TRBJ1-1; possibly TRBD1 for D (6 bases). CDR3 size: 13 residues. V lost 7 bases, J lost 0 bases, and 9 bases lay in between. The CDR3 reads CASNAGVNTEAFF. The CDR3 coding sequence is TGTGCCAGCAACGCAGGGGTGAACACTGAAGCTTTCTTT.

As to this clone: Other DNA variants within this sample encode the same CDR3. This sequence joins TRBV19 and TRBJ2-7; the D gene is possibly TRBD2 (5 bases). Germline CDR1 and CDR2: LNHDA and SQIVND (reference sequence). Trimming stripped 3 bases from V and 0 bases from J, with 9 bases between. The CDR3 runs 14 residues. CDR3 in amino acids: CASSIRGSSYEQYF. The CDR3 DNA sequence: TGTGCCAGTAGTATTAGAGGGAGCTCCTACGAGCAGTACTTC.

This sequence joins TRBV5-4 and TRBJ1-2; TRBD1 is a possible D gene (6 bases). Trimming removed 0 bases from V and 8 bases from J, with 14 bases in between. The CDR3 length is 14 residues. Germline CDR1 reads SGHNT; CDR2 reads YYREEE (reference sequence). CDR3 amino acids: CASSLALTGRGYTF. The CDR3 DNA is TGTGCCAGCAGCTTGGCGCTAACAGGGCGGGGCTACACCTTC.

The chain recombines TRBV12-5 with TRBJ1-5, with 7 bases matching TRBD1. Looked up from germline, CDR1 is LGHNT and CDR2 is FRNRAP. The CDR3 runs to 15 residues. Trimming took 0 bases from V and 6 from J; bases not matched to a gene: 5. The CDR3 DNA reads TGTGCTAGTGGTTTGGTAATAGGGGGCGGTCAGCCCCAGCATTTT. This translates into CASGLVIGGGQPQHF.

This chain joins TRBV5-6 and TRBJ2-7; the D gene is possibly TRBD2 (6 bases). CDR3 length: 13 residues. The V gene's germline CDR1 is SGHDT and CDR2 YYEEEE. V dropped 10 bases and J dropped 7 bases, with 21 bases sitting between them. Here the CDR3 reads CAANRWGAGEQYF. DNA for the CDR3: TGTGCCGCCAACCGATGGGGCGCGGGGGAGCAGTACTTC.

This clone came up a few times. This chain connects TRBV5-1 to TRBJ1-2; possible D gene TRBD1, 5 bases. Deletions cut 0 bases from V and 0 bases from J, with 12 bases between. Germline CDR1 SGHRS, CDR2 YFSETQ. The CDR3 is 16 residues long. CDR3 nucleotides: TGCGCCAGCAGCTTGGCCCTAGGGGCTGCTAACTATGGCTACACCTTC. Amino acids: CASSLALGAANYGYTF.

The sample holds a few counts of this clone. The sample carries other DNA sequences with the same CDR3. The V and J genes are TRBV24-1 and TRBJ2-1, with D possibly TRBD1 on 5 matching bases. Trimming stripped 7 bases from V and 3 bases from J, with 6 bases between. The CDR3 totals 12 residues. From germline, CDR1 is KGHDR and CDR2 SFDVKD. The DNA for the CDR3 is TGTGCCACCAGCGACAGCTACAATGAGCAGTTCTTC. It encodes CATSDSYNEQFF.

This chain joins TRBV10-3 and TRBJ1-6, with D unclear. V was clipped by 2 bases and J by 6 bases, with 8 bases between them. The CDR3 consists of 14 residues. CDR1 ENHRY and CDR2 SYGVKD come from the germline V gene. The CDR3 DNA reads as TGTGCCATCAGTGAGGCGGTCCGTAATTCACCCCTCCACTTT. It specifies CAISEAVRNSPLHF.

This clone has a handful of counts. The J gene is TRBJ2-1, the V gene TRBV6-5; D is perhaps TRBD2 (5 bases). Germline V CDR1 and CDR2: MNHEY, SVGAGI. The CDR3 totals 12 residues. The V gene lost 0 bases and the J gene lost 8 bases, with 5 bases spanning the gap. CDR3 nucleotides: TGTGCCAGCAGTTACTCGAGGGATGAGCAGTTCTTC. Its translation is CASSYSRDEQFF.

The rearrangement uses TRBV5-1 and TRBJ2-7, with 9 bases identical to TRBD1. CDR1 and CDR2 from the germline V gene are SGHRS and YFSETQ. The CDR3 totals 18 residues. J gave up 0 bases and V 4 bases, and 14 bases lay outside the gene matches. DNA of the CDR3: TGCGCCAGCAGCCCCGTCCCGGGACAGGGAATGAGCTCCTACGAGCAGTACTTC. This encodes CASSPVPGQGMSSYEQYF.

V gene TRBV30 combines with J gene TRBJ1-3, with a possible D match to TRBD1 (6 bases). The CDR3 is 13 amino acids. V was cut by 4 bases and J by 2 bases, with 9 bases left in between. Germline V gene lookup returns CDR1 GTSNPN and CDR2 SVGIG (reference sequence). In nucleotides, the CDR3 is TGTGCCTGGATGGGACAACCTGGAAACACCATATATTTT. Protein: CAWMGQPGNTIYF.

This clone appeared once. The gene calls are TRBV18 and TRBJ2-5; D ambiguous. This CDR3 contains 14 residues. Germline-derived CDR1 and CDR2 are KGHSH and LQKENI. With 0 bases removed from V and 1 base from J, the gap between germline ends came to 6 bases. The DNA for the CDR3 is TGTGCCAGCTCACCACCGAACGGCCAAGAGACCCAGTACTTC. It encodes CASSPPNGQETQYF.

The J gene is TRBJ1-4, the V gene TRBV15, with D uncertain. Per germline, CDR1 LNHNV and CDR2 YYDKDF (reference sequence). The V end was cut by 1 base, the J end by 8 bases, with 8 bases between. The length of the CDR3 is 13 residues. The CDR3 loop reads CATSRVLGEKLFF. The CDR3 DNA is TGTGCCACCAGCAGAGTCCTTGGCGAAAAACTGTTTTTT. Complete variable domain (other parts from reference TRBV15 and TRBJ1-4): DAMVIQNPRYQVTQFGKPVTLSCSQTLNHNVMYWYQQKSSQAPKLLFHYYDKDFNNEADTPDNFQSRRPNTSFCFLDIRSPGLGDTAMYLCATSRVLGEKLFFGSGTQLSVL.